This TCR beta chain was sequenced for a study of blood T cell repertoires in COVID-19. The wider study: Sites in the United States, Italy and Spain provided acute and convalescent COVID-19 samples. In each case, the material was cDNA or gDNA derived from T cells, B-cell-depleted T cells, or PBMCs.

As concerns this clone: The sample carries other DNA sequences with the same CDR3.

This CDR3 spans 11 amino acids. The germline CDR1 and CDR2 sequences are SEHNR and FQNEAQ (reference sequence). Trimming removed 2 bases at V and 9 bases at J, with 6 bases between. TCRdb keeps only in-frame clones here, not all; method: immunoSEQ multiplex PCR. The table lists about 220,000 clones, over 70% of them singletons, with roughly 8% in the top ten. The chain is built from TRBV7-9 and TRBJ2-3; TRBD1 is a possible D gene (6 bases). The receptor was isolated from a woman between 50 and 59 years old with acute or convalescent COVID-19. Sequencing was carried out using peripheral blood. For the CDR3, the DNA is TGTGCCAGCAGCTTACAGGGGACGCAGTATTTT. It is translated as CASSLQGTQYF.